Included here is one T cell receptor beta chain sequence, with context. Its antigen remains unidentified. Base-call qualities are not available, and no considerably larger clone is one nucleotide away. The data derive from a study of cytomegalovirus exposure and HLA in healthy donors (dated by TCRdb to the late 2010s). Study-level background: An earlier analysis of fewer than 750 of the donors reported approximately 260 Gb of sequence data and 95 million to 140 million unique TCR beta sequences obtained from approximately 180 million T cells. The T cell repertoires of under 750 subjects were profiled by immunosequencing and related to cytomegalovirus serostatus. HLA typing included class I and class II loci at four-digit resolution. Genome-wide SNP genotypes for about 60% of the 666 donors were used in a later genetic analysis, which treated that subset as a discovery cohort. In a later analysis, previously published TCR beta repertoires from some 640 donors were re-analyzed and high-resolution HLA genotyping was added so that TCR occurrence patterns could be studied. To predict cytomegalovirus infection status, the study combined high-throughput TCR immunosequencing, statistical association of individual TCRs with disease status, and machine learning. To decide whether each TCR beta V gene segment behaved as functional or pseudogenic, an earlier analysis of some 600 of the donors relied on high-throughput TCR beta sequencing. The aim of the study was to test whether cataloging public T cell receptors could identify signatures of past pathogen exposure. The number of donors typed differed by locus, with about 629-640 for A, B, C, DRB1 and DQB1, more than 500 for DQA1, approximately 580 for DPA1, and over 400 for DPB1. Among over 350 genotyped donors of the cohort, an average of approximately 240,000 unique TCR beta nucleotide sequences were sequenced per donor, 15% to 20% of them non-productive. Rather than using new phenotypic data, the later analysis identified candidate immune exposures from TCR beta sequences and from how often those sequences occurred across donors. Along with the approximately 600-subject first cohort, a separate validation cohort of roughly 110 different subjects was used. All discovery cohort repertoires had been generated using a single sequencing platform. An early release covering roughly 600 HLA-typed donors comprised 250 to 350 gigabases of sequencing data and 85 million or so unique TCR sequences. Of the roughly 430 genotyped donors, 65% to 90% fell in the genetic ancestry cluster associated with self-reported Caucasian donors. Because of strong linkage in the cohort, five DR-DQ haplotypes were treated as single units for association and clustering. Donor age, sex, ethnicity and CMV serostatus were collected together with the repertoire data. Study-wide conclusions, independent of this receptor: A later analysis associated 16,951 TCR beta sequences with specific HLA alleles at a false discovery rate of 0.05. Because counts were too low, around 18 rarely observed V segments, including chromosome 9 orphons, were left out of the earlier analysis of approximately 580 of the donors. Several of the top co-occurrence clusters appeared to be linked to parvovirus B19, influenza, CMV and Epstein-Barr virus, according to a later analysis. A later genetic analysis associated a missense DCLRE1C variant with V-gene and J-gene trimming of TCR beta chains, and an independent cohort replicated the association. The classifier was reported to diagnose cytomegalovirus status with high specificity and sensitivity in both the original cohort and the validation cohort. Because HLA typing was unavailable for some donors at each locus, only the typed subset was used in association tests. Correlated functional status among segregating V segments might reflect linkage disequilibrium, but an unknown experimental factor could not be ruled out. A cluster of highly shared sequence variants was judged likely to represent a technical artifact of the sequencing pipeline. The study listed 164 TCR beta chains as associated with cytomegalovirus. According to the authors, the approach could potentially be generalized to other disease states and immunological phenotypes. Some IMGT-functional V segments, including TRBV6-2 and TRBV6-3, could not be told apart with the 87-base-pair reads, so those segments were excluded. Assigning TCR associations to individual alleles was difficult when HLA alleles, especially DR and DQ, strongly co-occurred. For the cohort, immune exposure information was limited to CMV serostatus. An earlier analysis of 587 of the donors showed that most TCR beta V segments appeared in productive rearrangements either about 90% or about 30% of the time, which broadly matched IMGT annotations. In a later analysis, HLA-associated TCR beta chains showed more clonal expansion and lower generation probabilities than non-associated chains that were equally common. Only TCR beta chains were sequenced in this cohort, and the absence of alpha or paired-chain data limited detectable features. Compared with the 666-donor mean, donors in an Asian-associated ancestry cluster had fewer N-insertions in productive TCRs, according to a later genetic analysis. In vitro tests confirmed that three of the cytomegalovirus-associated TCR beta chains recognize cytomegalovirus antigens. A later analysis found that most CMV-associated TCR beta chains appeared HLA-restricted, with HLA associations seemingly driven largely by CMV exposure. A further reported finding was that TCR beta sequences accurately predicted the HLA-A and HLA-B alleles for most subjects in the first cohort. While some public TCRs were present in many individuals, most TCR sequences turned up only very rarely across donors. In a later analysis, TCR association rates were found to vary across HLA loci, with the most associated TCRs seen for DRB1 alleles and the fewest for HLA-C alleles. The presence/absence analyses assumed that sequencing depth was roughly uniform across donors, and that assumption may not be true.

The cohort was made up of roughly 670 healthy bone marrow donors. All cohort members were sampled while nominally healthy, although unrecorded immune exposures were likely present. The donor tested CMV seropositive, placing the donor among the 310 or so seropositive members of the cohort. Every donor gave a peripheral blood sample, and the peripheral blood mononuclear cells from that sample were used for TCR beta sequencing. Genomic DNA was extracted from the blood cell samples with the Qiagen DNeasy Blood Extraction Kit. The library was built by means of the immunoSEQ multiplex PCR assay. For the multiplex PCR, a mixture combining 60 forward primers for TCR Vbeta segments and 13 reverse primers for TCR Jbeta segments was used. Amplification of the CDR3 region of rearranged TCR beta genes was performed with a multiplex PCR assay on genomic DNA. On the Illumina HiSeq System, the amplified TCR beta libraries were sequenced as 87-base-pair reads. The published analysis was carried out like this. In a later analysis, tens of millions of unique TCR beta chains were counted across the roughly 610 repertoires, and approximately 9.9 million of these chains were shared by at least two donors. Raw reads were error-corrected and collapsed into unique sequences by a nearest-neighbor algorithm in which closely related sequences were merged to remove PCR and sequencing errors. CDR3 sequences were aligned to IMGT reference sequences to assign V, D and J gene segments. For a sequence to be retained, at least a six-nucleotide match to both a V gene segment and a J gene segment was required. Rearrangements were called productive when the CDR3 lacked stop codons and stayed in frame with V and J; all others were non-productive. Following IMGT convention, CDR3 was defined as the stretch from the second conserved V-encoded cysteine to the conserved J-encoded phenylalanine. The earlier analysis of some 540 of the donors excluded any sequence lacking an unambiguous match to a single V gene segment. An earlier analysis of a few hundred of the donors called V segments functional above 56.7% productive rearrangements and segregating when the between-donor standard deviation exceeded 5%. To diagnose cytomegalovirus status from the catalog of TCR beta chain sequences, a statistical classification framework was built. A later analysis assigned V and J genes by comparing TCR nucleotide sequences with IMGT/GENE-DB human TR gene sequences. Using the TCRdist pipeline, a later analysis assigned CDR3 sequences along with most-parsimonious VDJ recombination scenarios. In a later analysis, each TCR beta chain was defined by its CDR3 amino acid sequence together with its V-gene family, and reads without a unique V-gene family were excluded. As a way to deal with suspected cross-contamination and a sequencing artifact, a later analysis dropped 450 to 600 nucleotide sequences that were highly shared and had low generation probability. For each public chain, a later analysis derived a clonal expansion index from normalized ranks of inferred template counts within each repertoire. In a later analysis, generation probabilities were computed using a VDJ recombination model fitted to out-of-frame rearrangements, and the results were checked against IGoR. In a later analysis, TCR-TCR, TCR-HLA and TCR-CMV co-occurrence was scored with hypergeometric tests, and a repertoire-size bias correction was applied to TCR pairs. To estimate false discovery rates, a later analysis permuted the HLA or CMV assignments 20 times. In a later analysis, co-occurring TCRs were grouped using DBSCAN, and TCRdist sequence similarity was added for clustering within HLA-allele-positive subsets. Repertoires with fewer than 30,000 or more than 120,000 public chains were left out of co-occurrence clustering, as were about 5 repertoires with anomalous nucleotide sharing. This is the immuneACCESS table as TCRdb keeps it, with only in-frame sequences that have V and J called. A part of the clones is gone; compared with another copy, unresolved V genes explain less than half, and the rest is unexplained. V and J calls and clone size follow that table, whereas D and trimming were derived from the DNA. The sample contains around 100,000 clones, nearly 75% of them found a single time. The biggest ten clones account for 4.8% of the sample.

V is trimmed back by 1 base and J by 1 base, and the junction contains 7 bases that no gene match accounts for. The CDR3 runs 19 residues from the cysteine to the phenylalanine. The read is trimmed to its CDR3 DNA, 57 bases read in frame from base 1. CDR1 and CDR2 are read off the germline V gene as SGHTA and FQGNSA. This TCR came from a young man in good health and CMV-seropositive. The V gene is TRBV7-2 and the J gene is TRBJ2-6; 10 bases in the junction line up with TRBD1. The sequenced sample was PBMCs. The CDR3 here reads CASSLVRQGAQSGANVLTF. At the DNA level, the sequence is TGTGCCAGCAGCTTAGTAAGACAGGGGGCGCAGTCTGGGGCCAACGTCCTGACTTTC.